This T cell receptor (beta chain) was identified during a study of identical twins. TCRdb passed the 5' RACE reads through MiXCR, listing each CDR3 protein once. The sample holds about 1.7 million distinct CDR3 sequences; roughly 35% are singletons and the top ten take around 0.25%. In germline, CDR1 is MDHEN, CDR2 SYDVKM. V lost 3 bases and J lost 2, with 11 bases in between. The CDR3 loop spans 14 amino acids. This clonotype has ten or more counts. This sequence originates from a newborn girl in good health. This chain uses TRBV28 with TRBJ2-7; the D gene is possibly TRBD2 (5 bases). Sequenced: cord blood. The chain's CDR3 is CASSLAERAYEQYF. The DNA of the CDR3 is TGTGCCAGCAGTTTGGCGGAGAGGGCCTACGAGCAGTACTTC.